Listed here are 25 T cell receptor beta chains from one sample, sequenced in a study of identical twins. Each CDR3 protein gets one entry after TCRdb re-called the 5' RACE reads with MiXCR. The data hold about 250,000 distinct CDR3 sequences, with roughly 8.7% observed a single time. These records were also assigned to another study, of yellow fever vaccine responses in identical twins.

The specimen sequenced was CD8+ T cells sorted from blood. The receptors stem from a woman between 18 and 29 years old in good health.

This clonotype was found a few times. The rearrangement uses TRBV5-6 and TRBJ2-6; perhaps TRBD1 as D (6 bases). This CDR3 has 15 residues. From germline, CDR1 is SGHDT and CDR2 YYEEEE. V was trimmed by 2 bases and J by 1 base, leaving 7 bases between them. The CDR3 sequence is CASSFGQSGANVLTF. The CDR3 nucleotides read TGTGCCAGCAGCTTTGGACAGTCTGGGGCCAACGTCCTGACTTTC.

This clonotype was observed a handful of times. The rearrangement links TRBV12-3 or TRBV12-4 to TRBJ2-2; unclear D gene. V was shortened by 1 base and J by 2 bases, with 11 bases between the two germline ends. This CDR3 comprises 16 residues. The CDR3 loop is CASSLGVVSNTGELFF. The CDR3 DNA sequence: TGTGCCAGCAGTTTAGGGGTTGTGAGTAACACCGGGGAGCTGTTTTTT.

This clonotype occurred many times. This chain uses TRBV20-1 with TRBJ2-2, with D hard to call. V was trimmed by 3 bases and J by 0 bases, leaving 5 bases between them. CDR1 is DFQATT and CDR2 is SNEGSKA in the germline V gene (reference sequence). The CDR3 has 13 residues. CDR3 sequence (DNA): TGCAGTGCTAGCGCCTCGAACACCGGGGAGCTGTTTTTT. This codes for CSASASNTGELFF.

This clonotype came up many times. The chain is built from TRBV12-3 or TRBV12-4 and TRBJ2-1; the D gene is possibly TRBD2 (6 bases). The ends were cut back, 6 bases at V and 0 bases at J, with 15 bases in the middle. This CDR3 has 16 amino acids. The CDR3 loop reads CASRGIAVSSYNEQFF. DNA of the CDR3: TGTGCCAGCAGGGGAATAGCGGTAAGCTCCTACAATGAGCAGTTCTTC.

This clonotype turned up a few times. The CDR3 sequence: CASSYLSRPYEQYF. The CDR3 DNA reads TGTGCCAGCAGTTACCTGTCTAGGCCCTACGAGCAGTACTTC. This chain joins TRBV6-5 and TRBJ2-7; D remains unclear. Germline CDR1 reads MNHEY; CDR2 reads SVGAGI. There are 14 residues in the CDR3. V lost 2 bases and J lost 2, with 10 bases in between.

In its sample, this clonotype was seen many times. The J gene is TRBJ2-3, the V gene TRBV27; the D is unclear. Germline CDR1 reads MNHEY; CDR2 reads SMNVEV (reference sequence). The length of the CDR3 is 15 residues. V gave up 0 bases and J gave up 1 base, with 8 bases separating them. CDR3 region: CASSLSIGGTDTQYF. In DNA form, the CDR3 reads TGTGCCAGCAGTTTATCAATTGGCGGCACAGATACGCAGTATTTT.

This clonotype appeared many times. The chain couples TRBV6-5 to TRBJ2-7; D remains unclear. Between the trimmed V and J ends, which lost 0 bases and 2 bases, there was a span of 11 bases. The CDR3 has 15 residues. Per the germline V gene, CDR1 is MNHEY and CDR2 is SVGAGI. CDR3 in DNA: TGTGCCAGCAGTTACTCTCAGCATAACCCCTACGAGCAGTACTTC. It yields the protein CASSYSQHNPYEQYF.

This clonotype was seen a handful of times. CDR3 sequence (DNA): TGTGCCAGCAGTTTAGGAGTTAACTACGAGCAGTACTTC. It translates to CASSLGVNYEQYF. The gene calls are TRBV27 and TRBJ2-7; the D is unclear. Between the trimmed V and J ends, which lost 2 bases and 3 bases, there was a span of 8 bases. The germline V gene has CDR1 MNHEY and CDR2 SMNVEV (reference sequence). This CDR3 has 13 amino acids.

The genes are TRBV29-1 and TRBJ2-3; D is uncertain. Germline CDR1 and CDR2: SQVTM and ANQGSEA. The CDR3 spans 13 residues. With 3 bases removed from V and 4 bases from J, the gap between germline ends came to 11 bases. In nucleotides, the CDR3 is TGCAGCGTTGACTCAGATAATTCAGATACGCAGTATTTT. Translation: CSVDSDNSDTQYF.

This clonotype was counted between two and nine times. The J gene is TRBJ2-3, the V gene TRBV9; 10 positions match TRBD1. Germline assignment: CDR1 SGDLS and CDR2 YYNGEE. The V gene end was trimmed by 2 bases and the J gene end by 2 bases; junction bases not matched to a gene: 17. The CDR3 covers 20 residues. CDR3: CASSVFMGQGTTTYTDTQYF. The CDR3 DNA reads TGTGCCAGCAGCGTGTTTATGGGACAGGGGACGACCACCTACACAGATACGCAGTATTTT.

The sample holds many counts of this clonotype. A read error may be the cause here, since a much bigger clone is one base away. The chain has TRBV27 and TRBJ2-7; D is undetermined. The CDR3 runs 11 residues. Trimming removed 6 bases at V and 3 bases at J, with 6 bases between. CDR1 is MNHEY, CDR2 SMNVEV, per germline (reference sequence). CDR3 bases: TGTGCCAGCAGCCGAAACTACGAGCAGTACTTC. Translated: CASSRNYEQYF.

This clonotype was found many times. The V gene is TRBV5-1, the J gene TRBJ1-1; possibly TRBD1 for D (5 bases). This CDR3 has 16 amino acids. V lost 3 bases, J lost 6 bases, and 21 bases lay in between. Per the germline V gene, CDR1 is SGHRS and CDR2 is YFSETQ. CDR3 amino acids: CASSWTYVRPGAEAFF. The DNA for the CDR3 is TGCGCCAGCAGCTGGACGTATGTGAGGCCGGGGGCTGAAGCTTTCTTT. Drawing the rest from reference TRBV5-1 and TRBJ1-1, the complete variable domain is KAGVTQTPRYLIKTRGQQVTLSCSPISGHRSVSWYQQTPGQGLQFLFEYFSETQRNKGNFPGRFSGRQFSNSRSEMNVSTLELGDSALYLCASSWTYVRPGAEAFFGQGTRLTVV.

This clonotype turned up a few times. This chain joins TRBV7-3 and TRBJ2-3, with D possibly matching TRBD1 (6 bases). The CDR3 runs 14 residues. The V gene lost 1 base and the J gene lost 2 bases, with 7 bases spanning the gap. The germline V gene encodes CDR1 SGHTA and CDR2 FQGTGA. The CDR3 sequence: CASSLMGATDTQYF. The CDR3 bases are TGTGCCAGCAGCTTAATGGGGGCCACAGATACGCAGTATTTT.

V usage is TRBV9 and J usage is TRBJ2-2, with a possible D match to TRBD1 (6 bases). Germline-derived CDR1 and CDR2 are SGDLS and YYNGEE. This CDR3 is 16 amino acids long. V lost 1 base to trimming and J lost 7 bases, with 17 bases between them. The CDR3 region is CASSVRQVGEDGELFF. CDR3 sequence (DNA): TGTGCCAGCAGCGTACGACAGGTGGGGGAAGACGGGGAGCTGTTTTTT.

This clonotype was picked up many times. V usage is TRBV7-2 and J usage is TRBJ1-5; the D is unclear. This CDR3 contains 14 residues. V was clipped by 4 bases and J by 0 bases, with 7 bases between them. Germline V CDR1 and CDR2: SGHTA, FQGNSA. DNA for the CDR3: TGTGCCAGCAGCTCTGATCCTAGCAATCAGCCCCAGCATTTT. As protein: CASSSDPSNQPQHF.

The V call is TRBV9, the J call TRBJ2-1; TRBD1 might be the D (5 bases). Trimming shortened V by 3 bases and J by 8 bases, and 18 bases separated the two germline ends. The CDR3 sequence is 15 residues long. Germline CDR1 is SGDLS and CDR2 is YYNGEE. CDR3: CASSATDSIGHEQFF. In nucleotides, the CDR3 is TGTGCCAGCAGCGCGACCGACAGTATTGGCCATGAGCAGTTCTTC.

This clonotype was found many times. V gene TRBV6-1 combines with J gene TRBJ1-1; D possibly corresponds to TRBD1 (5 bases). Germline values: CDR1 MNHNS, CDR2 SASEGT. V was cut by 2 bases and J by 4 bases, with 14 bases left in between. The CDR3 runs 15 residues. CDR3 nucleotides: TGTGCCAGCAGTGAACCTATGACAGAAGGCACTGAAGCTTTCTTT. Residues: CASSEPMTEGTEAFF.

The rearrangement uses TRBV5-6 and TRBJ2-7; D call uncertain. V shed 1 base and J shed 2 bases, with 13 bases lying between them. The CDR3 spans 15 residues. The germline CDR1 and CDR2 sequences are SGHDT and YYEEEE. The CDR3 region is CASSLRPGETYEQYF. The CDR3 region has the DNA TGTGCCAGCAGCTTGAGGCCAGGCGAAACCTACGAGCAGTACTTC.

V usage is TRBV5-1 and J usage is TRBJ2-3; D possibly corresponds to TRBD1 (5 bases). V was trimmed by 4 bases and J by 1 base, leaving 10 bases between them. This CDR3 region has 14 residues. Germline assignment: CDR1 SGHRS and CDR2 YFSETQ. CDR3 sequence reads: CASSPTERTDTQYF. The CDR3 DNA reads TGCGCCAGCAGCCCGACAGAACGCACAGATACGCAGTATTTT.

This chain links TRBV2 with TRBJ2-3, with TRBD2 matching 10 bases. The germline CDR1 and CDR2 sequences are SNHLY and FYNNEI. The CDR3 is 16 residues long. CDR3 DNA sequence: TGTGGACAACCCGTCAGTAGCGGGAGGTCCCCAGATACGCAGTATTTT. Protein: CGQPVSSGRSPDTQYF.

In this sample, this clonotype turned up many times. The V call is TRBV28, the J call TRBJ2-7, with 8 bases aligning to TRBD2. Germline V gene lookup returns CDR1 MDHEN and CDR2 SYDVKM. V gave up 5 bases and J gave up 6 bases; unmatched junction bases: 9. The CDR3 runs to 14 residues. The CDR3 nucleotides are TGTGCCAGCAGTCACGGGACTAGGAAAGGCGAGCAGTACTTC. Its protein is CASSHGTRKGEQYF.

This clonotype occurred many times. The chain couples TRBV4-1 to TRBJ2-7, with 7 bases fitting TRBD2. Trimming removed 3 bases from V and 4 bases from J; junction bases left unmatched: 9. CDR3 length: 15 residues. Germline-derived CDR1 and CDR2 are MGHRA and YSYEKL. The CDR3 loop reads CASSHGPSGLYEQYF. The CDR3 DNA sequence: TGCGCCAGCAGCCATGGACCTAGCGGATTGTACGAGCAGTACTTC.

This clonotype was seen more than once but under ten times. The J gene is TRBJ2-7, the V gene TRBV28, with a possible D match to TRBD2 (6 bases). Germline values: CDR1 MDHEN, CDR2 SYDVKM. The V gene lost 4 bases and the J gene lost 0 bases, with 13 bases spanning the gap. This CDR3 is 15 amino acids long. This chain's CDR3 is CASSSGTDYSYEQYF. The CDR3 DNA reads TGTGCCAGCAGTTCCGGGACGGACTACTCCTACGAGCAGTACTTC.

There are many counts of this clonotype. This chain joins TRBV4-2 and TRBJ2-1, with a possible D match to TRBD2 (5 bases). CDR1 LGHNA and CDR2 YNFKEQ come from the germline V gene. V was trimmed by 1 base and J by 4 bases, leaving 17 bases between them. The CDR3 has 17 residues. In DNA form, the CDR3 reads TGTGCCAGCAGCCAAGTTGACTCGGGATTATCTTACAATGAGCAGTTCTTC. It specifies CASSQVDSGLSYNEQFF.

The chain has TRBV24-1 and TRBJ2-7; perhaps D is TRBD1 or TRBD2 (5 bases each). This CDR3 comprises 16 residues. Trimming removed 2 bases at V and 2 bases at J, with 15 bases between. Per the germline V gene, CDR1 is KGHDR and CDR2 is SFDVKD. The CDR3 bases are TGTGCCACCAGTGATTCTACCGGGACGGACCCCTACGAGCAGTACTTC. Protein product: CATSDSTGTDPYEQYF.